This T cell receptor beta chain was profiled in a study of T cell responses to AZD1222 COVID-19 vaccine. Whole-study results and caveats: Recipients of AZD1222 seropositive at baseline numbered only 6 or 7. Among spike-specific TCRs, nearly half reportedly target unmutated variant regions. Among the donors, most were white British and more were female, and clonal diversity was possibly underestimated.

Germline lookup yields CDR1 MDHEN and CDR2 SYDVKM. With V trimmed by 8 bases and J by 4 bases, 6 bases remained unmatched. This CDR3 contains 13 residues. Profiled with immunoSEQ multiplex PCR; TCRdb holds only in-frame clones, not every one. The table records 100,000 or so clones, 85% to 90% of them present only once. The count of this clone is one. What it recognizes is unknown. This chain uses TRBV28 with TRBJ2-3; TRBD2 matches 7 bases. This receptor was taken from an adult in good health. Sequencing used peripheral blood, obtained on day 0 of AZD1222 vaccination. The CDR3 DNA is TGTGCCAGCTCGACTAGCAGGCCAGATACGCAGTATTTT. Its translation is CASSTSRPDTQYF.